The present T cell receptor beta chain was sequenced within a study of blood T cell repertoires in COVID-19. In the study overall: The United States, Italy and Spain supplied acute and convalescent COVID-19 samples.

Source study methods: Amplification with reference gene primers provided the estimates of nucleated cell counts. This table comes from immunoSEQ multiplex PCR, and its TCRdb copy is limited to in-frame clones, with some not included. V and J calls and clone size come straight from that table; D and trimming were deduced from the DNA. The sample has fewer than 250,000 clones, 75% to 85% seen once. V shed 2 bases, J shed 8 bases, and the junction held 4 bases outside the gene matches. The CDR3 covers 14 residues. The V gene's germline CDR1 is SGHRS and CDR2 YFSETQ. Turning to this clone: This specimen includes other DNA sequences encoding the same CDR3.

V and J are TRBV5-1 and TRBJ1-4; 9 nucleotides align to TRBD1. This sequence was found in a woman between 45 and 60 years old with acute COVID-19. The sample taken for sequencing was PBMCs or T cells enriched from blood (not recorded which). CDR3 residues: CASSFGTGREKLFF. CDR3 coding DNA: TGCGCCAGCAGCTTCGGGACAGGGCGCGAAAAACTGTTTTTT.